This TCR beta chain originates from a study of regulatory T cells in long-lasting Graves disease. Time point meaning: persistent/refractory GD, antithyroid drugs over 5 years with positive TRAb. PBMC-derived RNA was used for the TCR library. Patients with Graves' disease were diagnosed by American Thyroid Association guidelines. This clonotype was counted only a few times. V was pared by 8 bases and J by 5 bases, with 13 bases between. This CDR3 has 12 residues. Per the germline V gene, CDR1 is SNHLY and CDR2 is FYNNEI. Building the TCR beta libraries relied on iRepertoire HTBI primers, and CDR3 regions underwent Arm-PCR. MiXCR, applied by TCRdb to the multiplex PCR reads, yields one record per CDR3 protein. The sample records 400,000 or so distinct CDR3 sequences, 20% being singletons.

The source was peripheral blood mononuclear cells (PBMCs), collected when the disease was refractory, from a patient treated with antithyroid drugs. This clonotype originated in a female donor with Graves disease. The chain combines TRBV2 with TRBJ2-7; D is perhaps TRBD1 (6 bases). This CDR3 is CASGTRGHEQYF. CDR3 DNA sequence: TGTGCCAGCGGGACCAGGGGCCACGAGCAGTACTTC.